This entry lists 22 T cell receptor beta chains sequenced from one sample in a study of beta chain features in type 1 diabetes. General study results and limits: Moderate yet significant TCRB CDR3 shortening was seen in Type 1 diabetes patients in all four CD4+ subsets.

These receptors are not linked to any known antigen. The investigators reverse transcribed all of the isolated RNA, so they sequenced expressed TCRB transcripts. Some clones are missing from TCRdb's copy, which holds only in-frame ones; the method was immunoSEQ multiplex PCR. The sample records 640,000 or so clones, roughly 12% being singletons. The sample consisted of naive CD4+ T cells from blood. The receptor set was obtained from a man aged 18 to 35 with type 1 diabetes.

This chain links TRBV5-1 with TRBJ2-7; 7 bases are shared with TRBD1. The length of the CDR3 is 17 residues. The V and J ends lost 1 base and 1 base, in that order; junction bases with no gene match: 11. Germline CDR1 SGHRS, CDR2 YFSETQ. The CDR3 sequence is CASSLFPYGQESYEQYF. In DNA, the CDR3 is TGCGCCAGCAGCTTGTTCCCATATGGACAGGAATCCTACGAGCAGTACTTC.

The chain is built from TRBV4-1 and TRBJ1-1, with a possible D match to TRBD1 (5 bases). The CDR3 totals 16 residues. Per germline, CDR1 MGHRA and CDR2 YSYEKL. The V gene lost 5 bases and the J gene lost 0 bases, with 16 bases spanning the gap. The CDR3: CASSTVIWGMNTEAFF. CDR3 sequence (DNA): TGCGCCAGCAGCACAGTCATCTGGGGGATGAACACTGAAGCTTTCTTT.

This clone was counted only a few times. This rearrangement joins TRBV11-2 to TRBJ1-1; D remains unclear. The V gene's germline CDR1 is SGHAT and CDR2 FQNNGV. V was clipped by 0 bases and J by 11 bases, with 7 bases between them. This CDR3 is 11 amino acids long. CDR3 sequence: CASSLERTAFF. The CDR3 DNA reads as TGTGCCAGCAGCTTAGAAAGAACGGCTTTCTTT.

This CDR3 reads CASSLGGRENYGYTF. CDR3 in DNA: TGTGCCAGCAGCTTAGGGGGACGGGAAAACTATGGCTACACCTTC. The V and J genes are TRBV7-9 and TRBJ1-2; perhaps TRBD1 as D (5 bases). The germline gives CDR1 SEHNR, CDR2 FQNEAQ (reference sequence). Trimming shortened V by 1 base and J by 2 bases, and 11 bases separated the two germline ends. The CDR3 covers 15 residues.

V gene TRBV19 combines with J gene TRBJ1-6, with D uncertain. CDR1 is LNHDA and CDR2 is SQIVND in the germline V gene (reference sequence). The CDR3 runs to 13 residues. Trimming removed 10 bases from V and 5 bases from J, with 12 bases in between. Here the CDR3 reads CATSWENNSPLHF. CDR3 nucleotides: TGTGCCACCTCGTGGGAGAATAATTCACCCCTCCACTTT.

The rearrangement uses TRBV29-1 and TRBJ2-7, with 7 bases that match TRBD1. Germline CDR1 reads SQVTM; CDR2 reads ANQGSEA. The ends lost 0 bases at V and 6 bases at J; junction bases unmatched: 5. The CDR3 sequence is 13 residues long. CDR3 nucleotides: TGCAGCGTTGAAGAGCAGGGGGATAGCGAGCAGTACTTC. Encoded protein: CSVEEQGDSEQYF.

V is TRBV9 and J is TRBJ2-7, with 8 bases that match TRBD1. Germline CDR1 reads SGDLS; CDR2 reads YYNGEE. V shed 4 bases and J 0 bases; nucleotides not matched to a gene: 6. CDR3 length: 15 amino acids. The CDR3 nucleotides are TGTGCCAGCAGCCCCCCGACAGGGGCCTCCTACGAGCAGTACTTC. Protein sequence: CASSPPTGASYEQYF. Full variable domain (rest looked up from reference TRBV9 and TRBJ2-7): DSGVTQTPKHLITATGQRVTLRCSPRSGDLSVYWYQQSLDQGLQFLIQYYNGEERAKGNILERFSAQQFPDLHSELNLSSLELGDSALYFCASSPPTGASYEQYFGPGTRLTVT.

The chain joins TRBV29-1 to TRBJ1-1; 7 bases fit TRBD1. CDR3 length equals 13 residues. Germline V gene data show CDR1 as SQVTM and CDR2 as ANQGSEA. Trimming cost V 0 bases and J 7 bases; bases outside gene matches: 5. The CDR3, as DNA: TGCAGCGTTGAAGACAACAGGGGTGATGAAGCTTTCTTT. Translated: CSVEDNRGDEAFF. Combining the CDR3 with reference TRBV29-1 and TRBJ1-1 gives the whole variable domain SAVISQKPSRDICQRGTSLTIQCQVDSQVTMMFWYRQQPGQSLTLIATANQGSEATYESGFVIDKFPISRPNLTFSTLTVSNMSPEDSSIYLCSVEDNRGDEAFFGQGTRLTVV.

This clone was seen a few times. The chain uses TRBV4-1 and TRBJ2-2; 11 nucleotides agree with TRBD1. Germline CDR1 reads MGHRA; CDR2 reads YSYEKL. The CDR3 is 15 amino acids. V lost 5 bases to trimming and J lost 6 bases; unmatched junction nucleotides: 5. The CDR3 sequence: CASSTGTGGAGELFF. For the CDR3, the DNA is TGCGCCAGCAGCACCGGGACAGGGGGTGCCGGGGAGCTGTTTTTT.

In regard to this clone: The sample has other DNA sequences that encode this CDR3 too. The rearrangement joins TRBV5-1 to TRBJ2-5, with D possibly TRBD2 on 6 matching bases. The CDR3 sequence is 13 residues long. Germline V gene sequence: CDR1 SGHRS, CDR2 YFSETQ. The germline V and J ends were trimmed by 4 bases and 5 bases, with 12 bases remaining between them. CDR3 loop: CASSLGLRETQYF. CDR3 bases: TGCGCCAGCAGCCTCGGACTAAGGGAGACCCAGTACTTC.

In its sample, this clone was seen a few times. V usage is TRBV7-2 and J usage is TRBJ2-5; TRBD1 matches at 7 bases. The CDR3 extends over 15 amino acids. Germline V lookup: CDR1 SGHTA, CDR2 FQGNSA. V gave up 0 bases and J gave up 2 bases; unmatched junction bases: 3. The CDR3 reads CASSLATGIQETQYF. DNA of the CDR3: TGTGCCAGCAGCTTAGCGACAGGGATACAAGAGACCCAGTACTTC.

On this clone: This CDR3 is also generated by other DNA sequences in the sample. The chain combines TRBV18 with TRBJ2-1, with 10 bases aligning to TRBD2. The V gene's germline CDR1 is KGHSH and CDR2 LQKENI. With 3 bases clipped from V and 4 bases from J, the junction kept 3 bases outside the gene matches. The CDR3 covers 15 residues. The CDR3 bases are TGTGCCAGCTCACCCACTAGCGGGGATTACAATGAGCAGTTCTTC. It specifies CASSPTSGDYNEQFF. The variable domain in full, completed from reference TRBV18 and TRBJ2-1, reads NAGVMQNPRHLVRRRGQEARLRCSPMKGHSHVYWYRQLPEEGLKFMVYLQKENIIDESGMPKERFSAEFPKEGPSILRIQQVVRGDSAAYFCASSPTSGDYNEQFFGPGTRLTVL.

This clone was seen a handful of times. The J gene is TRBJ1-5, the V gene TRBV18; unclear D gene. Germline loops: CDR1 KGHSH, CDR2 LQKENI. Trimming shortened V by 5 bases and J by 5 bases, and 13 bases separated the two germline ends. This CDR3 spans 14 amino acids. The CDR3 bases are TGTGCCAGCTCATCCACGGGGAGGGATCAGCCCCAGCATTTT. Translation gives CASSSTGRDQPQHF.

Note on this clone: This specimen includes other DNA sequences encoding the same CDR3. V is TRBV6-5 and J is TRBJ1-1; D remains ambiguous. The V end was cut by 3 bases, the J end by 3 bases, with 8 bases between. CDR1 MNHEY and CDR2 SVGAGI come from the germline V gene. The CDR3 spans 13 residues. The CDR3 spells CASSYRGYTEAFF. Written as DNA, the CDR3 is TGTGCCAGCAGTTATCGGGGTTACACTGAAGCTTTCTTT.

This clone was seen once. The chain couples TRBV5-1 to TRBJ2-7; tentative D call: TRBD1 (6 bases). The CDR3 extends over 15 amino acids. CDR1 and CDR2 from the germline V gene are SGHRS and YFSETQ. Trimming shortened V by 4 bases and J by 2 bases, and 16 bases separated the two germline ends. The CDR3 DNA is TGCGCCAGCAGCCCGCCGGGACAAGGGGCCTACGAGCAGTACTTC. Its translation is CASSPPGQGAYEQYF. The full variable domain, rest sourced from reference TRBV5-1 and TRBJ2-7, is KAGVTQTPRYLIKTRGQQVTLSCSPISGHRSVSWYQQTPGQGLQFLFEYFSETQRNKGNFPGRFSGRQFSNSRSEMNVSTLELGDSALYLCASSPPGQGAYEQYFGPGTRLTVT.

The CDR3 DNA reads as TGTGCCAGCGCGGCCCACTCCACAGATACGCAGTATTTT. Protein sequence: CASAAHSTDTQYF. This sequence joins TRBV28 and TRBJ2-3; D not resolved. The CDR3 contains 13 residues. V was trimmed by 8 bases and J by 2 bases, leaving 11 bases between them. Germline CDR1 reads MDHEN; CDR2 reads SYDVKM.

This clone occurred a few times. This chain joins TRBV6-5 and TRBJ2-1; D tentatively reads TRBD1 or TRBD2 (5 bases each). Between the trimmed V and J ends, which lost 4 bases and 7 bases, there was a span of 20 bases. The length of the CDR3 is 16 residues. Germline V gene data show CDR1 as MNHEY and CDR2 as SVGAGI. The CDR3 sequence: CASSSLGRGRVNEQFF. For the CDR3, the DNA is TGTGCCAGCAGTTCATTGGGACGGGGCAGAGTGAATGAGCAGTTCTTC.

This clone was detected a few times. This same CDR3 is encoded by further DNA sequences in the sample. This chain uses TRBV7-8 with TRBJ2-6; D remains unclear. V was shortened by 5 bases and J by 3 bases, with 11 bases between the two germline ends. The germline gives CDR1 SGHVS, CDR2 FQNEAQ. The CDR3 sequence is 15 residues long. CDR3: CASSPEEGGANVLTF. The CDR3 coding sequence is TGTGCCAGCAGCCCCGAGGAAGGTGGGGCCAACGTCCTGACTTTC.

A word on this clone: The identical CDR3 is also encoded by other nucleotide sequences in the sample. The chain carries TRBV5-1 and TRBJ2-7; no firm D call. The CDR3 has 12 amino acids. Germline V gene lookup returns CDR1 SGHRS and CDR2 YFSETQ. With 0 bases removed from V and 3 bases from J, the gap between germline ends came to 4 bases. The CDR3 DNA is TGCGCCAGCAGCTTGGATATCTACGAGCAGTACTTC. Translating it yields CASSLDIYEQYF. The full variable domain, in which reference TRBV5-1 and TRBJ2-7 provide the parts outside the CDR3, is KAGVTQTPRYLIKTRGQQVTLSCSPISGHRSVSWYQQTPGQGLQFLFEYFSETQRNKGNFPGRFSGRQFSNSRSEMNVSTLELGDSALYLCASSLDIYEQYFGPGTRLTVT.

This clone showed up just a few times. The CDR3: CATSRDSGANNYGYTF. CDR3 nucleotide sequence: TGTGCCACCAGCAGAGATAGTGGCGCAAATAACTATGGCTACACCTTC. The rearrangement links TRBV15 to TRBJ1-2; D gene uncertain. The CDR3 length is 16 residues. V lost 0 bases, J lost 1 base, and 12 bases lay in between. From germline, CDR1 is LNHNV and CDR2 YYDKDF (reference sequence).

The chain has TRBV18 and TRBJ2-3, with TRBD2 matching over 9 bases. The germline V gene has CDR1 KGHSH and CDR2 LQKENI. V shed 3 bases and J 5 bases; nucleotides not matched to a gene: 6. The CDR3 loop spans 15 amino acids. The CDR3 loop is CASSPKGLAVDTQYF. CDR3 coding DNA: TGTGCCAGCTCACCGAAGGGACTAGCAGTAGATACGCAGTATTTT.

The rearrangement joins TRBV6-6 to TRBJ2-5; no firm D call. The CDR3 length is 14 residues. Trimming took off 0 bases at V and 1 base at J, with 6 bases between the two ends. Germline V CDR1 and CDR2: MNHNY, SVGAGI (reference sequence). The CDR3 loop is CASSYSSSQETQYF. CDR3 bases: TGTGCCAGCAGTTACTCTAGCAGCCAAGAGACCCAGTACTTC.